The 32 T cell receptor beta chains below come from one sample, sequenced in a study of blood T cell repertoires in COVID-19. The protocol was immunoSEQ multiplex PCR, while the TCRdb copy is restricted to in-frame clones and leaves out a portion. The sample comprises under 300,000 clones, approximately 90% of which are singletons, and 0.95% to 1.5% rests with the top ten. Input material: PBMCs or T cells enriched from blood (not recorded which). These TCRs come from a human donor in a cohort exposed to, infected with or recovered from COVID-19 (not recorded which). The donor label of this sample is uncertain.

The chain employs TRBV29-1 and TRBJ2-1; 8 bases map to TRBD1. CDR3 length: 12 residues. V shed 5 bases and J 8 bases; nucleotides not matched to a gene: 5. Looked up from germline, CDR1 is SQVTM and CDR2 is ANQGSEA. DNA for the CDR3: TGCAGCGTTCGACAGGGGTACGATGAGCAGTTCTTC. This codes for CSVRQGYDEQFF.

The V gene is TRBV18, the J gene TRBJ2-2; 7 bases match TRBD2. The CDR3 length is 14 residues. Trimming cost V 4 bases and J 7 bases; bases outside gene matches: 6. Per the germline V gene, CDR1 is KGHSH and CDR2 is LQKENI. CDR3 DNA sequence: TGTGCCAGCTCACGAGGGACTATCGGCGGGGAGCTGTTTTTT. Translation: CASSRGTIGGELFF.

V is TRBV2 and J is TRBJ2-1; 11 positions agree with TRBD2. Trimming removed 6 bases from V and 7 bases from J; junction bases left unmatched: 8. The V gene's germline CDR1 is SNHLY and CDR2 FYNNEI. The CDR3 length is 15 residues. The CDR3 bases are TGTGCCAGCAGGGTAGCGGGGGGGACTTGGAATGAGCAGTTCTTC. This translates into CASRVAGGTWNEQFF.

This chain's CDR3 is CASSLVGSGGAGGELFF. DNA for the CDR3: TGTGCCAGCAGCTTAGTGGGTAGCGGGGGGGCCGGCGGGGAGCTGTTTTTT. The chain employs TRBV7-2 and TRBJ2-2, with 11 bases identical to TRBD2. V trimming: 1 base; J trimming: 7 bases; junction bases outside the gene matches: 8. This CDR3 has 17 amino acids. Per the germline V gene, CDR1 is SGHTA and CDR2 is FQGNSA.

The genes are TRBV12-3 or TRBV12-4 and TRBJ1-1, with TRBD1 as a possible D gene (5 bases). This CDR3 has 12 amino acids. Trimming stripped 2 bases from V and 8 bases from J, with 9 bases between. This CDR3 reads CASSLRQGEAFF. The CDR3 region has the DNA TGTGCCAGCAGTTTACGGCAGGGAGAAGCTTTCTTT.

The CDR3 bases are TGTGCCAGCAGCCAAATCGGGGGGGATGAGCAGTTCTTC. This codes for CASSQIGGDEQFF. This sequence joins TRBV3-1 (or the pseudogene TRBV3-2) and TRBJ2-1; 8 nucleotides match TRBD2. Trimming at V came to 2 bases and at J to 8 bases, leaving 2 bases not matched to a gene. In germline, CDR1 is LGHDT, CDR2 YNNKEL (reference sequence). The CDR3 length is 13 residues.

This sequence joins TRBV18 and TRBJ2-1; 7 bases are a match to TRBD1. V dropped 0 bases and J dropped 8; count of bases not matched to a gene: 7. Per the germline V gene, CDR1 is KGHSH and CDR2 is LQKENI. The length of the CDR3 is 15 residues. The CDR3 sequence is CASSPPETGKHEQFF. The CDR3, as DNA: TGTGCCAGCTCACCACCGGAGACAGGGAAGCATGAGCAGTTCTTC.

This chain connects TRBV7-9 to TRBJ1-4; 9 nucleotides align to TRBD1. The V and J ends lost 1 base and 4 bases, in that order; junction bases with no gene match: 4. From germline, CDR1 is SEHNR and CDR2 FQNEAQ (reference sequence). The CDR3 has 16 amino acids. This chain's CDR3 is CASSLGDRAGNEKLFF. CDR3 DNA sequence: TGTGCCAGCAGCTTAGGGGACAGGGCCGGTAATGAAAAACTGTTTTTT.

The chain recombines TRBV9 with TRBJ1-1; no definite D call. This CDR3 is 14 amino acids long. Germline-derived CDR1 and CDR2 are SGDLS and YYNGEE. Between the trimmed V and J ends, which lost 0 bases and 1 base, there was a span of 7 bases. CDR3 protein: CASSVERENTEAFF. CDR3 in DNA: TGTGCCAGCAGCGTAGAACGGGAGAACACTGAAGCTTTCTTT.

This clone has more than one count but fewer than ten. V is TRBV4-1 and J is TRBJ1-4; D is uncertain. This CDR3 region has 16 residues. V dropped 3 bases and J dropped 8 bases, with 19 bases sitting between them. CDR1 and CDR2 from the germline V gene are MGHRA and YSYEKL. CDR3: CASSHGLRGSNEKLFF. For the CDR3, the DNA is TGCGCCAGCAGCCATGGGCTCAGAGGGAGTAACGAAAAACTGTTTTTT.

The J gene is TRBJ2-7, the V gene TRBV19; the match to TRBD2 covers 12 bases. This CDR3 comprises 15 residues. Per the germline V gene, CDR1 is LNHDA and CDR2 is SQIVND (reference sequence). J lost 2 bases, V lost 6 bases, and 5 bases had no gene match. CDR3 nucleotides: TGTGCCAGTAGCATACTAGCGGGGGGTGCCTACGAGCAGTACTTC. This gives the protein CASSILAGGAYEQYF.

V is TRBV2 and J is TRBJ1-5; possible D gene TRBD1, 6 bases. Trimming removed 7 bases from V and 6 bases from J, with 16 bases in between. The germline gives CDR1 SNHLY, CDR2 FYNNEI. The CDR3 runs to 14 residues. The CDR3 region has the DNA TGTGCCAGCACACAGGGAAGTTTGGGTCAGCCCCAGCATTTT. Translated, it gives CASTQGSLGQPQHF.

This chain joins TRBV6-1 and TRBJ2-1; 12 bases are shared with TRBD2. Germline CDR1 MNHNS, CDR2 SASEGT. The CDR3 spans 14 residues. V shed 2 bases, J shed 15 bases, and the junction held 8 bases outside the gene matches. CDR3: CASSELPSGGETFF. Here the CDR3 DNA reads TGTGCCAGCAGTGAATTGCCTAGCGGGGGGGAAACGTTCTTC.

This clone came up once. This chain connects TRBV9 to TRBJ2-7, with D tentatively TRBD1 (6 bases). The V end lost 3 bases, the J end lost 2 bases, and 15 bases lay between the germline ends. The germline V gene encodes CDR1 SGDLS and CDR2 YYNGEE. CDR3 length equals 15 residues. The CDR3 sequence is CASSEGVGATYEQYF. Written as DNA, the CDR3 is TGTGCCAGCAGCGAAGGGGTGGGGGCAACCTACGAGCAGTACTTC.

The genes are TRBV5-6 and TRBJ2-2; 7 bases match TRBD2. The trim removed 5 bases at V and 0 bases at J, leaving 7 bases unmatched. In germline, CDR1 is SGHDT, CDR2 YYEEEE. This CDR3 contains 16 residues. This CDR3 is CASRSTSFANTGELFF. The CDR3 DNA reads TGTGCCAGCAGGTCGACTAGCTTTGCGAACACCGGGGAGCTGTTTTTT.

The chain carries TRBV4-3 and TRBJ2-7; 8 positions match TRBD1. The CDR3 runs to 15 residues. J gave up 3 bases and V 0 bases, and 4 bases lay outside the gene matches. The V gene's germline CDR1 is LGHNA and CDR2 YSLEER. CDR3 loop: CASSQEGDRLYEQYF. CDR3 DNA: TGCGCCAGCAGCCAAGAGGGGGACAGGCTCTACGAGCAGTACTTC.

As DNA, the CDR3 is TGTGCTAGTGGTCCGGGACAGGGGGTACAGCCCCAGCATTTT. It translates to CASGPGQGVQPQHF. The rearrangement uses TRBV12-5 and TRBJ1-5; 11 positions agree with TRBD1. Germline V gene data show CDR1 as LGHNT and CDR2 as FRNRAP. The ends lost 5 bases at V and 7 bases at J; junction bases unmatched: 4. The CDR3 covers 14 residues.

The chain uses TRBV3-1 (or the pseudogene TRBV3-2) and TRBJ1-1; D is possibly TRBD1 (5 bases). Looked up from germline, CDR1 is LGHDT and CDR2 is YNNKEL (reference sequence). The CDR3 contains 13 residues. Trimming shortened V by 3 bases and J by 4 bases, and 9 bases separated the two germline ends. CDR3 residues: CASSQGGGTEAFF. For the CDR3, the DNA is TGTGCCAGCAGCCAGGGCGGGGGCACTGAAGCTTTCTTT.

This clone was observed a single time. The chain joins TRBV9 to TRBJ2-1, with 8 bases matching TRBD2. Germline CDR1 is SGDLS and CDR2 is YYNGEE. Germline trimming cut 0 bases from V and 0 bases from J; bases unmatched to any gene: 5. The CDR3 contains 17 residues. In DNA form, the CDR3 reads TGTGCCAGCAGCGTAGCCAGCGGGGGTACCTCCTACAATGAGCAGTTCTTC. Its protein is CASSVASGGTSYNEQFF.

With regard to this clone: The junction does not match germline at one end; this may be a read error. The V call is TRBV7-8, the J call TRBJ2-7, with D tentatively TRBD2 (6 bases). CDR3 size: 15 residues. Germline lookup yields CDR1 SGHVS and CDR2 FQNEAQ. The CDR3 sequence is CASSLIAESSHEQYF. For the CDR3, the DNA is TGTGCCAGCAGCCTTATAGCGGAGTCCTCCCACGAGCAGTACTTC.

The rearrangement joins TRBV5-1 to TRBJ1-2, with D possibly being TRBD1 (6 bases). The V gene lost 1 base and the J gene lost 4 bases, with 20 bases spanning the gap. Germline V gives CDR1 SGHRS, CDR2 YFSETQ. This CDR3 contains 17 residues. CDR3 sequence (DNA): TGCGCCAGCAGCTTGACCGGGGACATAACCTTAGGCTATGGCTACACCTTC. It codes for CASSLTGDITLGYGYTF.

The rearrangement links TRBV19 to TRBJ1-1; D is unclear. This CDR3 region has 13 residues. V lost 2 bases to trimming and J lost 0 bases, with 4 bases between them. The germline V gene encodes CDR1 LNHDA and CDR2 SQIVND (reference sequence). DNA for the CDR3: TGTGCCAGTAGTATAACAATGAACACTGAAGCTTTCTTT. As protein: CASSITMNTEAFF.

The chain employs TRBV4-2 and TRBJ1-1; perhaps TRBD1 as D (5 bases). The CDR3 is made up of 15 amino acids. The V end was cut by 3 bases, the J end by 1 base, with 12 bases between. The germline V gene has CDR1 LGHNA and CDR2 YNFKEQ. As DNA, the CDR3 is TGTGCCAGCAGCCAGCACCTTACAGGGAACACTGAAGCTTTCTTT. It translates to CASSQHLTGNTEAFF.

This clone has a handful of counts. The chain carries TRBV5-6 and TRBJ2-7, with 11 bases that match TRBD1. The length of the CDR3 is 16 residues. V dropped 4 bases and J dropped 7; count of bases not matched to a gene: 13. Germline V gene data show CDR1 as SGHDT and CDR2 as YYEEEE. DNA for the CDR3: TGTGCCAGCAGCCACACGAACGGACAGGGGGCCGGAGAGCAGTACTTC. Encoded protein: CASSHTNGQGAGEQYF.

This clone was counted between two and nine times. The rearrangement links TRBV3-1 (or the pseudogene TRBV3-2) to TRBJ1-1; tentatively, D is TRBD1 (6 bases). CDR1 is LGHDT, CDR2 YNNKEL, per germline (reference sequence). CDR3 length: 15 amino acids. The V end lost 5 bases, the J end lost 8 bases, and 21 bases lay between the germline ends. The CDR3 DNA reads TGTGCCAGCAGCTCTTTCTGGACAGTGGGACAAGAAGCTTTCTTT. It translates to CASSSFWTVGQEAFF.

CDR3 region: CASSTSGGYEQYF. The CDR3 DNA follows: TGTGCCAGCAGTACCTCGGGGGGCTACGAGCAGTACTTC. V gene TRBV27 combines with J gene TRBJ2-7, with 7 bases aligning to TRBD2. The V segment lost 5 bases and the J segment 3 bases; nucleotides outside the gene matches: 4. Germline loops: CDR1 MNHEY, CDR2 SMNVEV (reference sequence). CDR3 length: 13 residues.

CDR3 sequence (DNA): TGTGCCAGCCTCGGGACACTCTTGGGCACCGGGGAGCTGTTTTTT. Its translation is CASLGTLLGTGELFF. V and J are TRBV2 and TRBJ2-2, with a weak D call TRBD1 (6 bases). Germline assignment: CDR1 SNHLY and CDR2 FYNNEI. V was pared by 8 bases and J by 4 bases, with 17 bases between. The CDR3 runs to 15 residues.

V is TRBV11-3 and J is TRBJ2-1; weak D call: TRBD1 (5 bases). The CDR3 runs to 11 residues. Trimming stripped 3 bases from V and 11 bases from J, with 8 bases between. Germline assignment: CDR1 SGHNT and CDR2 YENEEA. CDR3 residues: CASSLGQQQFF. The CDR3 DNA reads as TGTGCCAGCAGCTTGGGGCAGCAGCAGTTCTTC.

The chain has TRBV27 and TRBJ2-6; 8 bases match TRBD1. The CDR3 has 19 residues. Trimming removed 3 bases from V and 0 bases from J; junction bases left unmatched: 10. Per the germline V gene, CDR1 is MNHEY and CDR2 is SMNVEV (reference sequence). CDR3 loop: CASSFRTGGRFSGANVLTF. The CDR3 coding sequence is TGTGCCAGCAGTTTTCGTACAGGGGGTCGCTTCTCTGGGGCCAACGTCCTGACTTTC.

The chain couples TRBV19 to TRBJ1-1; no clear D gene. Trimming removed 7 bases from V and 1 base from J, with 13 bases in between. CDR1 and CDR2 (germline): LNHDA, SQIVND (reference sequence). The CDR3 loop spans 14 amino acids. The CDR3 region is CASIWQAENTEAFF. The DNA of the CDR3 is TGTGCCAGTATTTGGCAGGCCGAGAACACTGAAGCTTTCTTT.

CDR3 coding DNA: TGTGCCAGCACCCCGGACGGGAGGAATACGCAGTATTTT. Translating it yields CASTPDGRNTQYF. The rearrangement links TRBV12-3 or TRBV12-4 to TRBJ2-3; 7 bases fit TRBD2. This CDR3 has 13 amino acids. V was clipped by 7 bases and J by 7 bases; unmatched bases: 8.

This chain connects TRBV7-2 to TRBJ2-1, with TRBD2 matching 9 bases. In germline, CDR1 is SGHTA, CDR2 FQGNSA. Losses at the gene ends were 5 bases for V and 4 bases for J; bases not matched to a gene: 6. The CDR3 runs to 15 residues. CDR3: CASSAWRGGYNEQFF. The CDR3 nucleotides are TGTGCCAGCAGCGCCTGGCGGGGGGGATACAATGAGCAGTTCTTC.